These T cell receptor beta chains were read from a single sample in a study of shared clonotypes between healthy human individuals. Assay: immunoSEQ multiplex PCR; the TCRdb copy retains only in-frame clones and omits some. The table shows some 650,000 clones, with about 96% occurring only once. Input material: naive CD4+ T cells sorted from blood. The receptors originated from a young woman in good health. Each CDR3 is given with its conserved first and last residue. The D gene is left open where the match is weak. Expanded clones get a size class; other rows say once, few or many, or leave the size out.

v_gene	j_gene	abundance	d_gene	CDR3nt	CDR3aa
TRBV19	TRBJ1-1	.	.	TGTGCCAGTAGTAATTCCGACAGACGCCCGAACACTGAAGCTTTCTTT	CASSNSDRRPNTEAFF
TRBV4-2	TRBJ2-7	.	TRBD2	TGTGCCAGCAGCCAACCTGGGACTAGCGGGAGCACCTACGAGCAGTACTTC	CASSQPGTSGSTYEQYF
TRBV7-9	TRBJ1-4	once	TRBD1	TGTGCCAGCAGCTTAACCGGGACAGGGTTTGAAAAACTGTTTTTT	CASSLTGTGFEKLFF
TRBV5-4	TRBJ2-7	.	TRBD1	TGTGCCAGCAGTCTGGACAGGGGGCGGTACGAGCAGTATTTC	CASSLDRGRYEQYF
TRBV7-9	TRBJ2-7	.	.	TGTGCCAGCAGCTTAACCACCGATTACGAGCAGTACTTC	CASSLTTDYEQYF
TRBV7-9	TRBJ2-3	.	TRBD2	TGTGCCAGCAGCCTGACTAGCGGGAGCGATACGCAGTATTTT	CASSLTSGSDTQYF
TRBV4-1	TRBJ2-1	.	.	TGCGCCAGCAGCCAAGTGGGGACGAGCGGTGAGCAGTTCTTC	CASSQVGTSGEQFF
TRBV6-1	TRBJ1-5	.	.	TGTGCCAGCAGTGATTGGGCAGAAAGTCAGCCCCAGCATTTT	CASSDWAESQPQHF
TRBV11-2	TRBJ2-1	.	.	TGTGCCAGCAGCTTAAAAGTGGCCCGGGTCCTGTCCTACAATGAGCAGTTCTTC	CASSLKVARVLSYNEQFF
TRBV23-1	TRBJ2-2	.	TRBD1	TGCGCCAGCAGTTCGACAGGGGAAGACACCGGGGAGCTGTTTTTT	CASSSTGEDTGELFF
TRBV11-3	TRBJ1-1	.	.	TGTGCCAGCAGCTTAGTGATGGAGAACACTGAAGCTTTCTTT	CASSLVMENTEAFF
TRBV18	TRBJ2-7	.	.	TGTGCCAGCTCAACCGTATCGGACAGCTACGAGCAGTACTTC	CASSTVSDSYEQYF
TRBV5-8	TRBJ2-7	.	.	TGTGCCAGCAGCTTGGTGGGGTCCTCCTACGAGCAGTACTTC	CASSLVGSSYEQYF
TRBV7-2	TRBJ1-6	.	.	TGTGCCAGCAGCTTAGAGGGGGTAGTTAATTCACCCCTCCACTTT	CASSLEGVVNSPLHF
TRBV11-3	TRBJ2-1	.	TRBD2	TGTGCCAGCAGCTCGACTAGCGGGGCCTACAATGAGCAGTTCTTC	CASSSTSGAYNEQFF
TRBV5-4	TRBJ2-1	.	TRBD2	TGTGCCAGCAGCTTGGATTTGTATGGGGGGGGCAATGAGCAGTTCTTC	CASSLDLYGGGNEQFF
TRBV28	TRBJ2-1	once	TRBD2	TGTGCCAGCAGTTTGACTAGCGGGAGTATCGACAATGAGCAGTTCTTC	CASSLTSGSIDNEQFF
TRBV5-1	TRBJ2-5	.	.	TGCGCCAGCAGCGAAGGAGTAGCGGACCAAGAGACCCAGTACTTC	CASSEGVADQETQYF
TRBV7-9	TRBJ2-2	.	TRBD1	TGTGCCAGCAGCTCCACAGGGGATAACACCGGGGAGCTGTTTTTT	CASSSTGDNTGELFF
TRBV2	TRBJ1-1	.	TRBD1	TGTGCCAGCAGCGGGAAAACAGGGGGAGCGATGAACACTGAAGCTTTCTTT	CASSGKTGGAMNTEAFF
TRBV4-1	TRBJ2-7	.	TRBD2	TGCGCCAGCAGCCAAGCCGCCGGGACTAGCGGGATCTACGAGCAGTACTTC	CASSQAAGTSGIYEQYF
TRBV28	TRBJ2-7	.	.	TGTGCCAGCAGTTTGGGGTTCAGGGGAAAGGTTCTACGGGAGCAGTACTTC	CASSLGFRGKVLREQYF
TRBV28	TRBJ1-5	.	.	TGTGCCAGCAGTTTAAACAGAAATCAGCCCCAGCATTTT	CASSLNRNQPQHF
TRBV28	TRBJ2-1	.	TRBD2	TGTGCCAGCAGTCCTCTAGCGGGAGGGTTCTATGAGCAGTTCTTC	CASSPLAGGFYEQFF
TRBV27	TRBJ1-4	.	.	TGTGCCAGCAGCCTTACAGGCCTTAATGAAAAACTGTTTTTT	CASSLTGLNEKLFF
TRBV7-3	TRBJ2-3	.	.	TGTGCCAGCAGGGCGCCTAGCACACATACGCAGTATTTT	CASRAPSTHTQYF
TRBV13	TRBJ2-1	.	TRBD2	TGTGCCAGCAGCTTAGAGGCGGGAGCCACCTACAATGAGCAGTTCTTC	CASSLEAGATYNEQFF
TRBV28	TRBJ1-5	once	.	TGTGCCAGCAGTTTGGGGGGCGGCTCCAATCAGCCCCAGCATTTT	CASSLGGGSNQPQHF
TRBV20-1	TRBJ1-1	once	.	TGCAGTGCTCGGGGCGAGACTGAAGCTTTCTTT	CSARGETEAFF
TRBV29-1	TRBJ1-5	once	.	TGCAGCGGGCCAGGACCCAGGGAAGCTCAGCCCCAGCATTTT	CSGPGPREAQPQHF
TRBV2	TRBJ2-1	.	.	TGTGCCAGCAGTTTACAGGCGTTTAGCTCCTACAATGAGCAGTTCTTC	CASSLQAFSSYNEQFF
TRBV28	TRBJ2-1	.	.	TGTGCCAGCAGTTCTTACCCGGGGACCTCCTACAATGAGCAGTTCTTC	CASSSYPGTSYNEQFF
TRBV2	TRBJ1-3	.	.	TGTGCCAGCAGTGAAGCTGGGCCTCGCTCTGGAAACACCATATATTTT	CASSEAGPRSGNTIYF
TRBV28	TRBJ1-5	.	.	TGTGCCAGCAGTTTATTCAGGGGAAATCAGCCCCAGCATTTT	CASSLFRGNQPQHF
TRBV7-9	TRBJ2-7	.	TRBD1	TGTGCCAGCAGCAAAACAGGGGAGGAGCAGTACTTC	CASSKTGEEQYF
TRBV7-9	TRBJ2-7	.	TRBD1	TGTGCCAGCAGCGCACAGGGGGAATCCTACGAGCAGTACTTC	CASSAQGESYEQYF